The T cell receptor (beta chain) described here comes from a study of T-cell reconstitution after alpha-beta-depleted transplantation in children. Study-wide results and caveats: T cells produced anew were the main source of T-cell counts and diversity one year after transplant. Alpha-beta T cells about two months after transplant reportedly derived from several hundred expanded graft clones.

This clonotype was recorded a few times. Its antigen is not identified. The germline gives CDR1 DFQATT, CDR2 SNEGSKA (reference sequence). There are 16 residues in the CDR3. Trimming pared 5 bases from V and 2 bases from J, leaving 22 bases between. Unique molecular identifiers were incorporated during preparation of the TCRbeta library. In TCRdb, the PCR reads were re-called with MiXCR into one record per CDR3 protein. The sample has hundreds of thousands of distinct CDR3 sequences, about an eighth seen once. Sample: PBMCs, taken before TCRalphabeta/CD19-depleted stem cell transplant. The chain recombines TRBV20-1 with TRBJ2-7, with D possibly called TRBD1 or TRBD2 (5 bases each). The clonotype originates from a girl aged 2 to 9 with congenital amegakaryocytic thrombocytopenia, due to receive a stem cell transplant. This CDR3 is CSAYVRVWGKPYEQYF. The CDR3 coding sequence is TGCAGTGCTTATGTTAGGGTGTGGGGGAAACCCTACGAGCAGTACTTC.